These 28 T cell receptor beta chains were all obtained from the same sample, sequenced in a study of OX40 agonist ivuxolimab in advanced cancers. The assay was immunoSEQ multiplex PCR, and TCRdb's table has in-frame clones only and misses some. The sample carries more than 30,000 clones, 81% recorded once. Sequencing was performed on CD4+ or CD8+ T cells sorted from blood, taken in a trial of the OX40 agonist ivuxolimab. These receptors were obtained from an adult with an advanced solid tumor such as melanoma, head and neck, liver or kidney cancer.

This chain uses TRBV6-5 with TRBJ2-3; TRBD1 agrees at 10 bases. The CDR3 extends over 13 amino acids. Germline lookup yields CDR1 MNHEY and CDR2 SVGAGI. Germline trimming cut 6 bases from V and 11 bases from J; bases unmatched to any gene: 8. CDR3 loop: CASRPTTGGKQYF. For the CDR3, the DNA is TGTGCCAGCAGACCTACGACAGGGGGCAAGCAGTATTTT.

This chain joins TRBV9 and TRBJ1-1; possible D gene TRBD1, 5 bases. Looked up from germline, CDR1 is SGDLS and CDR2 is YYNGEE. CDR3 size: 15 residues. V dropped 4 bases and J dropped 2 bases, with 15 bases sitting between them. The DNA for the CDR3 is TGTGCCAGCAGCCCCTCGAGACAGCGTAACACTGAAGCTTTCTTT. This sequence encodes CASSPSRQRNTEAFF. Filled out from reference TRBV9 and TRBJ1-1, the complete variable domain reads DSGVTQTPKHLITATGQRVTLRCSPRSGDLSVYWYQQSLDQGLQFLIQYYNGEERAKGNILERFSAQQFPDLHSELNLSSLELGDSALYFCASSPSRQRNTEAFFGQGTRLTVV.

J is TRBJ2-3 and V is TRBV5-6; D gene unclear. CDR3 length equals 15 residues. V lost 3 bases and J 0 bases, leaving 11 bases between the germline ends. The V gene's germline CDR1 is SGHDT and CDR2 YYEEEE. CDR3 protein: CASSYLTPSTDTQYF. The DNA of the CDR3 is TGTGCCAGCAGCTACCTTACACCGAGCACAGATACGCAGTATTTT.

This clone was counted only a few times. This rearrangement joins TRBV25-1 to TRBJ1-5, with D unclear. CDR1 MGHDK and CDR2 SYGVNS come from the germline V gene. This CDR3 region has 12 residues. V lost 2 bases, J lost 9 bases, and 8 bases lay in between. The chain's CDR3 is CASSENVGPQHF. CDR3 nucleotides: TGTGCCAGCAGTGAAAACGTTGGGCCCCAGCATTTT.

On this clone itself: One end of the junction fails to match germline, which may point to a read error. The chain carries TRBV7-2 and TRBJ1-1, with a tentative D call TRBD1 (5 bases). This CDR3 spans 16 amino acids. Germline CDR1 reads SGHTA; CDR2 reads FQGNSA. The CDR3 here is CASTLLLTAAWPEAFF. CDR3 in DNA: TGTGCCAGCACCTTATTATTGACAGCCGCTTGGCCTGAAGCTTTCTTT. The variable domain in full, completed from reference TRBV7-2 and TRBJ1-1, reads GAGVSQSPSNKVTEKGKDVELRCDPISGHTALYWYRQSLGQGLEFLIYFQGNSAPDKSGLPSDRFSAERTGGSVSTLTIQRTQQEDSAVYLCASTLLLTAAWPEAFFGQGTRLTVV.

The genes are TRBV10-3 and TRBJ1-5; no reliable D call. CDR3 size: 13 residues. Trimming removed 3 bases from V and 6 bases from J, with 9 bases in between. CDR1 and CDR2 (germline): ENHRY, SYGVKD. The CDR3: CAISDQVGQPQHF. CDR3 sequence (DNA): TGTGCCATCAGTGACCAGGTCGGTCAGCCCCAGCATTTT.

J is TRBJ1-4 and V is TRBV28; 7 bases match TRBD1. V was pared by 8 bases and J by 0 bases, with 6 bases of the junction left unmatched. Germline V CDR1 and CDR2: MDHEN, SYDVKM. The CDR3 contains 15 residues. CDR3 bases: TGTGCCAGCGGTCCCGACAGGGCAACTAATGAAAAACTGTTTTTT. Encoded protein: CASGPDRATNEKLFF.

This clone was seen a single time. The chain carries TRBV12-5 and TRBJ2-7, with a possible D match to TRBD1 (5 bases). The ends were cut back, 4 bases at V and 6 bases at J, with 16 bases in the middle. The CDR3 extends over 14 amino acids. Germline assignment: CDR1 LGHNT and CDR2 FRNRAP. This CDR3 is CASGYPTVFCEQYF. DNA for the CDR3: TGTGCTAGTGGTTACCCGACAGTATTCTGCGAGCAGTACTTC.

Here the CDR3 reads CASSSLRASSYNEQFF. The CDR3 coding sequence is TGTGCCAGCAGCTCCTTGCGGGCCAGCTCCTACAATGAGCAGTTCTTC. The chain has TRBV5-6 and TRBJ2-1; TRBD2 might be the D (5 bases). Looked up from germline, CDR1 is SGHDT and CDR2 is YYEEEE. CDR3 length: 16 amino acids. V was trimmed by 3 bases and J by 0 bases, leaving 13 bases between them.

The rearrangement uses TRBV5-1 and TRBJ1-2; D is possibly TRBD1 (5 bases). V lost 4 bases to trimming and J lost 2 bases, with 12 bases between them. The CDR3 spans 14 residues. CDR1 is SGHRS and CDR2 is YFSETQ in the germline V gene. The DNA of the CDR3 is TGCGCCAGCAGCGCTTATACAGGAAACTATGGCTACACCTTC. It translates to CASSAYTGNYGYTF.

The chain is built from TRBV28 and TRBJ1-1; a weak D match, TRBD1 (5 bases). Trimming cost V 2 bases and J 0 bases, with 7 bases left between them. CDR1 MDHEN and CDR2 SYDVKM come from the germline V gene. This CDR3 has 14 residues. CDR3: CASSLHRMNTEAFF. The CDR3 DNA sequence: TGTGCCAGCAGTTTACACAGGATGAACACTGAAGCTTTCTTT.

V usage is TRBV2 and J usage is TRBJ2-1, with TRBD2 matching over 13 bases. The CDR3 is 17 amino acids. The J segment lost 2 bases and the V segment lost 5 bases, leaving 6 bases of the junction unmatched. CDR1 is SNHLY and CDR2 is FYNNEI in the germline V gene. The CDR3 region is CASSQSGTSGTYNEQFF. The CDR3 DNA follows: TGTGCCAGCAGTCAATCCGGGACTAGCGGGACCTACAATGAGCAGTTCTTC. Variable domain in full (rest from reference TRBV2 and TRBJ2-1): EPEVTQTPSHQVTQMGQEVILRCVPISNHLYFYWYRQILGQKVEFLVSFYNNEISEKSEIFDDQFSVERPDGSNFTLKIRSTKLEDSAMYFCASSQSGTSGTYNEQFFGPGTRLTVL.

This chain connects TRBV11-2 to TRBJ2-2; D assignment may be TRBD1 or TRBD2 (6 bases each). CDR1 is SGHAT, CDR2 FQNNGV, per germline. Trimming left V 5 bases short and J 5 bases short, with 15 bases between. The CDR3 is 15 residues long. CDR3: CASSQNTGRTGELFF. Written as DNA, the CDR3 is TGTGCCAGCAGCCAAAATACAGGGAGGACCGGGGAGCTGTTTTTT.

The rearrangement joins TRBV10-3 to TRBJ2-2; D call uncertain. Germline loops: CDR1 ENHRY, CDR2 SYGVKD. Deletions cut 3 bases from V and 4 bases from J, with 3 bases between. This CDR3 has 12 residues. In DNA form, the CDR3 reads TGTGCCATCAGTGATTCCACCGGGGAGCTGTTTTTT. Translating gives CAISDSTGELFF.

This chain uses TRBV7-2 with TRBJ2-7, with TRBD1 identical over 10 bases. This CDR3 spans 14 amino acids. Germline CDR1 SGHTA, CDR2 FQGNSA. V was clipped by 7 bases and J by 4 bases; unmatched bases: 7. DNA for the CDR3: TGTGCCAGCACCCCGGGACAGGGGTTTTACGAGCAGTACTTC. Translation: CASTPGQGFYEQYF.

The rearrangement uses TRBV6-5 and TRBJ1-5, with a possible D match to TRBD1 (6 bases). CDR1 is MNHEY and CDR2 is SVGAGI in the germline V gene. V gave up 6 bases and J gave up 5 bases, with 14 bases separating them. The CDR3 contains 14 residues. The CDR3 DNA reads as TGTGCCAGCAGCCGAGCCCAGGGGTATCAGCCCCAGCATTTT. Its protein product is CASSRAQGYQPQHF.

This clone has more than one count but fewer than ten. V is TRBV7-9 and J is TRBJ2-1, with 7 nucleotides matching TRBD1. With 3 bases clipped from V and 10 bases from J, the junction kept 6 bases outside the gene matches. CDR1 and CDR2 (germline): SEHNR, FQNEAQ (reference sequence). The CDR3 has 13 residues. The chain's CDR3 is CASSFLPGQEQFF. The CDR3 region has the DNA TGTGCCAGCAGCTTTCTACCGGGACAGGAGCAGTTCTTC.

The rearrangement links TRBV30 to TRBJ1-1; D is unclear. The CDR3 length is 14 residues. Trimming cost V 3 bases and J 0 bases, with 11 bases left between them. Germline V lookup: CDR1 GTSNPN, CDR2 SVGIG (reference sequence). The DNA of the CDR3 is TGTGCCTGGAGCAACGGCCTCATGAACACTGAAGCTTTCTTT. It codes for CAWSNGLMNTEAFF.

For this clone: At one end, the junction sequence differs from germline, possibly due to a read error. This sequence joins TRBV2 and TRBJ1-1; the match to TRBD1 covers 11 bases. Germline V gene data show CDR1 as SNHLY and CDR2 as FYNNEI. The CDR3 has 16 residues. The chain's CDR3 is CASSLDRGRLNTEAFF. Written as DNA, the CDR3 is TGTGCCAGCAGTCTGGACAGGGGGCGGTTGAATACTGAAGCTTTCTTT.

J is TRBJ2-1 and V is TRBV7-3; TRBD1 agrees at 10 bases. V was pared by 0 bases and J by 5 bases, with 1 base of the junction left unmatched. The length of the CDR3 is 15 residues. From germline, CDR1 is SGHTA and CDR2 FQGTGA. CDR3 nucleotide sequence: TGTGCCAGCAGCTTAACGGGACAGGGGAACAATGAGCAGTTCTTC. This encodes CASSLTGQGNNEQFF.

The rearrangement uses TRBV6-5 and TRBJ1-4; D call uncertain. Looked up from germline, CDR1 is MNHEY and CDR2 is SVGAGI. The CDR3 runs 13 residues. Between the trimmed V and J ends, which lost 5 bases and 10 bases, there was a span of 14 bases. Here the CDR3 DNA reads TGTGCCAGCAGTGCCTTAGTGGGTGGAAAACTGTTTTTT. Translation: CASSALVGGKLFF.

The rearrangement uses TRBV11-2 and TRBJ1-1; 9 bases match TRBD1. V lost 4 bases to trimming and J lost 0 bases; unmatched junction nucleotides: 3. This CDR3 spans 15 amino acids. Germline-derived CDR1 and CDR2 are SGHAT and FQNNGV. The CDR3 protein is CASSSQGAMNTEAFF. The CDR3 region has the DNA TGTGCCAGCAGCTCACAGGGGGCCATGAACACTGAAGCTTTCTTT.

The chain carries TRBV28 and TRBJ2-3; either TRBD1 or TRBD2 may fit D (6 bases each). The CDR3 sequence is 12 residues long. Trimming removed 8 bases at V and 8 bases at J, with 14 bases between. CDR1 is MDHEN and CDR2 is SYDVKM in the germline V gene. DNA for the CDR3: TGTGCCAGCTCCGGGGGCCCGCGTACGCAGTATTTT. Its translation is CASSGGPRTQYF.

The gene calls are TRBV2 and TRBJ1-4; possible D gene TRBD1, 5 bases. The CDR3 consists of 15 residues. Trimming removed 2 bases from V and 6 bases from J, with 13 bases in between. Germline-derived CDR1 and CDR2 are SNHLY and FYNNEI. CDR3 loop: CASSEQGEEDEKLFF. CDR3 bases: TGTGCCAGCAGTGAACAGGGAGAAGAGGATGAAAAACTGTTTTTT.

V is TRBV6-6 and J is TRBJ1-2; TRBD1 agrees at 7 bases. The CDR3 is 13 residues long. Germline V gene sequence: CDR1 MNHNY, CDR2 SVGAGI (reference sequence). Trimming took 6 bases from V and 3 from J; bases not matched to a gene: 4. The CDR3 spells CASSRDRYYGYTF. As DNA, the CDR3 is TGTGCCAGCAGCCGGGACAGATACTATGGCTACACCTTC.

V is TRBV5-1 and J is TRBJ1-4, with D perhaps matching TRBD1 (6 bases). From germline, CDR1 is SGHRS and CDR2 YFSETQ. V was shortened by 3 bases and J by 0 bases, with 21 bases between the two germline ends. This CDR3 region has 19 residues. The CDR3 region has the DNA TGCGCCAGCAGCTCCCACCGGGACACACTCAGGCCAACTAATGAAAAACTGTTTTTT. Protein sequence: CASSSHRDTLRPTNEKLFF.

This clone is deemed large. The genes are TRBV29-1 and TRBJ1-1, with no clear D. Germline V gives CDR1 SQVTM, CDR2 ANQGSEA. CDR3 length: 12 residues. V gave up 1 base and J gave up 1 base, with 4 bases separating them. The CDR3 bases are TGCAGCGTTGAAGGCCAGAACACTGAAGCTTTCTTT. Translation: CSVEGQNTEAFF.

This clone showed up just a few times. The CDR3: CASSYRRGQHQPQHF. The CDR3 DNA sequence: TGTGCCAGCAGTTACCGAAGGGGGCAACATCAGCCCCAGCATTTT. The rearrangement joins TRBV6-5 to TRBJ1-5; TRBD1 matches at 7 bases. V lost 2 bases and J lost 5; bases outside the gene matches: 6. This CDR3 region has 15 residues. Germline assignment: CDR1 MNHEY and CDR2 SVGAGI.